One sample yielded the 24 T cell receptor beta chains listed below, sequenced in a study of blood T cell repertoires in COVID-19. Clones were sequenced by immunoSEQ multiplex PCR, and TCRdb holds only the in-frame ones, with some missing. This table has 250,000 to 350,000 clones, 85% to 90% appearing once. Sequencing input: peripheral blood. The source of these receptors is a young woman with COVID-19, enrolled during active disease.

This chain joins TRBV4-2 and TRBJ2-3, with D possibly TRBD2 on 6 matching bases. The CDR3 is 15 residues long. Germline lookup yields CDR1 LGHNA and CDR2 YNFKEQ. Deletions cut 6 bases from V and 3 bases from J, with 16 bases between. CDR3 bases: TGTGCCAGCAGTCAGGAGGGCGGGAAAACAGATACGCAGTATTTT. As protein: CASSQEGGKTDTQYF.

In DNA form, the CDR3 reads TGTGCCAGCAGCGCGAACCCGACAGGCGCTGGCTACACCTTC. Translated, it gives CASSANPTGAGYTF. This rearrangement joins TRBV5-5 to TRBJ1-2; a possible D gene is TRBD1 (6 bases). Germline V CDR1 and CDR2: SGHKS, YYEKEE (reference sequence). Trimming pared 4 bases from V and 7 bases from J, leaving 17 bases between. The CDR3 consists of 14 residues.

This clone has just a few counts. This chain connects TRBV10-1 to TRBJ1-1; perhaps TRBD1 as D (6 bases). There are 14 residues in the CDR3. The germline gives CDR1 WNHNN, CDR2 SYGVQD (reference sequence). The V and J ends lost 3 bases and 3 bases respectively, with 11 bases between them. CDR3 in amino acids: CASSDGQSDTEAFF. CDR3 nucleotide sequence: TGCGCCAGCAGTGATGGACAGTCGGACACTGAAGCTTTCTTT.

This chain links TRBV5-1 with TRBJ2-7; TRBD2 matches 8 bases. Looked up from germline, CDR1 is SGHRS and CDR2 is YFSETQ. V lost 0 bases, J lost 3 bases, and 8 bases stayed unmatched. CDR3 length equals 16 residues. The CDR3 coding sequence is TGCGCCAGCAGCTTGGACCCCGGGACTAGGGGCTACGAGCAGTACTTC. Its translation is CASSLDPGTRGYEQYF.

The gene calls are TRBV12-2 and TRBJ2-1; the table's D call, TRBD2, has no DNA check behind it. TRBV12-2 is a pseudogene. This CDR3 has 19 amino acids. As DNA, the CDR3 is TGTGCAAGTCGCTTAGCGCTAAGCTCTAGCGGGATCCCGAGGAATGAGCAGTTCTTC. It encodes CASRLALSSSGIPRNEQFF.

The chain is built from TRBV6-5 and TRBJ1-1; D not resolved. Germline V gives CDR1 MNHEY, CDR2 SVGAGI. Between the trimmed V and J ends, which lost 5 bases and 0 bases, there was a span of 7 bases. The CDR3 is 13 amino acids. The CDR3 bases are TGTGCCAGCAGTAGCTCTATGAACACTGAAGCTTTCTTT. The encoded protein is CASSSSMNTEAFF.

J is TRBJ1-1 and V is TRBV9; no clear D. The V gene's germline CDR1 is SGDLS and CDR2 YYNGEE. This CDR3 is 14 amino acids long. V lost 0 bases, J lost 5 bases, and 11 bases lay in between. DNA for the CDR3: TGTGCCAGCAGCGTAGACCCTCGGGAGACTGAAGCTTTCTTT. It encodes CASSVDPRETEAFF.

This chain uses TRBV7-9 with TRBJ2-2; 9 bases line up with TRBD2. The CDR3 runs to 16 residues. Germline V lookup: CDR1 SEHNR, CDR2 FQNEAQ (reference sequence). With 0 bases clipped from V and 3 bases from J, the junction kept 2 bases outside the gene matches. The CDR3 DNA reads as TGTGCCAGCAGCTTAGCTAGCGGGAGTTACACCGGGGAGCTGTTTTTT. Its protein is CASSLASGSYTGELFF.

The chain carries TRBV7-9 and TRBJ2-7; a weak D match, TRBD2 (5 bases). The germline gives CDR1 SEHNR, CDR2 FQNEAQ (reference sequence). The CDR3 is 14 residues long. Trimming removed 0 bases at V and 3 bases at J, with 9 bases between. CDR3 in DNA: TGTGCCAGCAGCTTAGCGGACTTAATCTACGAGCAGTACTTC. This gives the protein CASSLADLIYEQYF.

The J gene is TRBJ1-1, the V gene TRBV7-2, with TRBD1 as a possible D gene (5 bases). The germline V and J ends were trimmed by 3 bases and 0 bases, with 14 bases remaining between them. From germline, CDR1 is SGHTA and CDR2 FQGNSA. The CDR3 consists of 16 residues. The CDR3: CASSLYVGLMNTEAFF. The CDR3 nucleotides read TGTGCCAGCAGCTTGTACGTGGGACTGATGAACACTGAAGCTTTCTTT.

CDR3 DNA: TGTGCCAGCAGCTTGGGACTATCTCGCTACGAGCAGTACTTC. It codes for CASSLGLSRYEQYF. J is TRBJ2-7 and V is TRBV25-1; 7 positions agree with TRBD2. With V trimmed by 6 bases and J by 3 bases, 8 bases remained unmatched. The CDR3 runs 14 residues. Germline assignment: CDR1 MGHDK and CDR2 SYGVNS.

The chain recombines TRBV30 with TRBJ2-7; D may be TRBD2 (6 bases). In germline, CDR1 is GTSNPN, CDR2 SVGIG (reference sequence). The ends were cut back, 5 bases at V and 0 bases at J, with 8 bases in the middle. The length of the CDR3 is 12 residues. DNA of the CDR3: TGTGCCTGGGATAGCGGCTCCTACGAGCAGTACTTC. Translation: CAWDSGSYEQYF.

V usage is TRBV19 and J usage is TRBJ1-1; D is undetermined. The CDR3 spans 16 residues. CDR1 and CDR2 (germline): LNHDA, SQIVND (reference sequence). The germline V and J ends were trimmed by 1 base and 4 bases, with 16 bases remaining between them. CDR3 DNA sequence: TGTGCCAGTAGTATAGGAATTGACCTCCTAGGCACTGAAGCTTTCTTT. This encodes CASSIGIDLLGTEAFF.

This chain links TRBV7-2 with TRBJ2-5; 8 bases are a match to TRBD2. Losses at the gene ends were 2 bases for V and 3 bases for J; bases not matched to a gene: 8. The length of the CDR3 is 16 residues. Germline CDR1 is SGHTA and CDR2 is FQGNSA. Here the CDR3 reads CASSLMAGGGEETQYF. Here the CDR3 DNA reads TGTGCCAGCAGCTTAATGGCGGGAGGCGGGGAAGAGACCCAGTACTTC.

This clone was recorded once. The chain employs TRBV24-1 and TRBJ2-1; D perhaps matches TRBD2 (6 bases). Trimming took 1 base from V and 10 from J, leaving 13 bases between them. Germline CDR1 KGHDR, CDR2 SFDVKD. The CDR3 spans 14 residues. The CDR3 nucleotides are TGTGCCACCAGTGATTTTACGGGGGTGAGCGAGCAGTTCTTC. This encodes CATSDFTGVSEQFF.

The CDR3 region is CASSLVGSTEAFF. The CDR3 nucleotides read TGTGCCAGCAGTTTGGTGGGGAGCACTGAAGCTTTCTTT. The V call is TRBV28, the J call TRBJ1-1; no clear D gene. The germline V gene has CDR1 MDHEN and CDR2 SYDVKM. With 3 bases removed from V and 4 bases from J, the gap between germline ends came to 9 bases. CDR3 length: 13 amino acids.

V gene TRBV25-1 combines with J gene TRBJ1-1; 8 bases line up with TRBD1. Germline V gene data show CDR1 as MGHDK and CDR2 as SYGVNS. Trimming took 2 bases from V and 2 from J; bases not matched to a gene: 7. CDR3 length: 16 amino acids. The CDR3 reads CASSERTGMYNTEAFF. For the CDR3, the DNA is TGTGCCAGCAGTGAACGGACAGGGATGTATAACACTGAAGCTTTCTTT.

The chain joins TRBV11-2 to TRBJ2-2, with D hard to call. Germline values: CDR1 SGHAT, CDR2 FQNNGV. Trimming removed 10 bases from V and 1 base from J, with 7 bases in between. This CDR3 is 12 amino acids long. In nucleotides, the CDR3 is TGTGCCACGAGGCAGAACACCGGGGAGCTGTTTTTT. It specifies CATRQNTGELFF. Looking up the rest from reference TRBV11-2 and TRBJ2-2 gives the full variable domain: EAGVAQSPRYKIIEKRQSVAFWCNPISGHATLYWYQQILGQGPKLLIQFQNNGVVDDSQLPKDRFSAERLKGVDSTLKIQPAKLEDSAVYLCATRQNTGELFFGEGSRLTVL.

The J gene is TRBJ1-5, the V gene TRBV21-1; TRBD1 is the table's D call and was not checked against the DNA. TRBV21-1 corresponds to a pseudogene. CDR3 length: 15 amino acids. In nucleotides, the CDR3 is TGTGCCAGCAGCCTCCGACAGGGGCGCAATCAGCCCCAGCATTTT. This translates into CASSLRQGRNQPQHF.

The chain recombines TRBV7-3 with TRBJ1-1, with 7 bases that match TRBD1. CDR1 SGHTA and CDR2 FQGTGA come from the germline V gene. The CDR3 extends over 15 amino acids. V was pared by 2 bases and J by 5 bases, with 8 bases of the junction left unmatched. CDR3 sequence: CASSLQGGLRTEAFF. In DNA, the CDR3 is TGTGCCAGCAGCTTACAGGGGGGATTGAGGACTGAAGCTTTCTTT.

The chain employs TRBV7-2 and TRBJ1-4, with D possibly TRBD1 on 5 matching bases. CDR3 size: 15 residues. Germline V gene sequence: CDR1 SGHTA, CDR2 FQGNSA. Trimming left V 4 bases short and J 5 bases short, with 14 bases between. CDR3 coding DNA: TGTGCCAGCAGCTCTTACGCAGGGCCCAATGAAAAACTGTTTTTT. Translating gives CASSSYAGPNEKLFF.

V usage is TRBV5-8 and J usage is TRBJ2-5, with 8 bases identical to TRBD2. The germline V gene has CDR1 SGHTS and CDR2 YDEGEE. The CDR3 has 15 amino acids. V was pared by 4 bases and J by 6 bases, with 11 bases of the junction left unmatched. DNA of the CDR3: TGTGCCAGCAGCCCCGTAGCGGGACTCCCTCAGACCCAGTACTTC. It codes for CASSPVAGLPQTQYF. Supplemented by reference TRBV5-8 and TRBJ2-5, the full variable domain reads EAGVTQSPTHLIKTRGQQATLRCSPISGHTSVYWYQQALGLGLQFLLWYDEGEERNRGNFPPRFSGRQFPNYSSELNVNALELEDSALYLCASSPVAGLPQTQYFGPGTRLLVL.

The J gene is TRBJ1-4, the V gene TRBV12-5, with D uncertain. V was clipped by 6 bases and J by 7 bases, with 15 bases between them. The CDR3 extends over 14 amino acids. Germline V gives CDR1 LGHNT, CDR2 FRNRAP. Here the CDR3 DNA reads TGTGCTAGTGGCCCGACACTTCGGGGTGAAAAACTGTTTTTT. This translates into CASGPTLRGEKLFF.

This sequence joins TRBV5-8 and TRBJ2-3; 11 nucleotides agree with TRBD2. Trimming at V came to 4 bases and at J to 4 bases, leaving 8 bases not matched to a gene. Germline V gene sequence: CDR1 SGHTS, CDR2 YDEGEE. The CDR3 has 16 residues. This chain's CDR3 is CASSQTSGRKSDTQYF. The CDR3 DNA reads TGTGCCAGCAGCCAAACTAGCGGGAGAAAGTCAGATACGCAGTATTTT.